The rows below give T cell receptor beta chains drawn from one sample of a study of blood T cell repertoires in COVID-19. TCRdb's copy holds only in-frame clones and misses some; the assay was immunoSEQ multiplex PCR. The sample holds 40,000 to 50,000 clones, about four fifths seen once. The specimen was peripheral blood. The source is a woman of 80 years or more with acute or convalescent COVID-19. The CDR3 runs from the conserved cysteine through the conserved F or W. A D gene is named only where the DNA matches it firmly. Clone size is given for some rows only: seen once, a few or many times, or a class if the clone is expanded.

once	.	TRBV12-3/TRBV12-4	TRBJ1-2	13	CASSLTGLRGYTF	TGTGCCAGCAGTTTAACGGGTTTGCGTGGCTACACCTTC
.	TRBD2	TRBV4-3	TRBJ2-2	17	CASSLAIAGENTGELFF	TGCGCCAGCAGCCTAGCCATCGCGGGGGAGAACACCGGGGAGCTGTTTTTT
few	.	TRBV19	TRBJ1-4	15	CASSEGGTGGEKLFF	TGTGCCAGTAGTGAAGGAGGGACCGGGGGTGAAAAACTGTTTTTT
once	.	TRBV19	TRBJ1-1	12	CASLGVGTEAFF	TGTGCCAGCTTAGGGGTGGGCACTGAAGCTTTCTTT
.	.	TRBV12-3/TRBV12-4	TRBJ1-1	13	CASSSTRGTEAFF	TGTGCCAGCAGTTCGACCCGAGGAACTGAAGCTTTCTTT
.	.	TRBV3-1/TRBV3-2	TRBJ1-2	16	CASSQGVQGFGYGYTF	TGTGCCAGCAGCCAAGGTGTACAGGGCTTTGGATATGGCTACACCTTC
once	.	TRBV24-1	TRBJ1-4	12	CATSDEEEKLFF	TGTGCCACCAGTGACGAGGAAGAAAAACTGTTTTTT
.	.	TRBV7-9	TRBJ2-7	16	CASSLNVRGSSYEQYF	TGTGCCAGCAGCTTAAACGTCCGGGGGAGCTCCTACGAGCAGTACTTC
.	TRBD1	TRBV7-2	TRBJ1-5	15	CASSVRTGSGQPQHF	TGTGCCAGCAGCGTGCGGACAGGGAGTGGGCAGCCCCAGCATTTT
few	.	TRBV2	TRBJ2-3	13	CASTTGFTDTQYF	TGTGCCAGCACCACAGGTTTCACAGATACGCAGTATTTT
once	TRBD1	TRBV25-1	TRBJ2-7	15	CASSEYIGTGLEQYF	TGTGCCAGCAGTGAATATATCGGGACAGGGCTCGAGCAGTACTTC
.	.	TRBV6-5	TRBJ1-4	15	CASSLEGLENEKLFF	TGTGCCAGCAGTCTCGAGGGATTGGAAAATGAAAAACTGTTTTTT
.	.	TRBV19	TRBJ1-1	14	CASSTYPGNTEAFF	TGTGCCAGTAGTACCTACCCAGGGAACACTGAAGCTTTCTTT
.	TRBD2	TRBV19	TRBJ2-5	16	CASSIGGTSGGETQYF	TGTGCCAGTAGTATAGGGGGGACTAGCGGTGGAGAGACCCAGTACTTC
.	.	TRBV27	TRBJ1-5	14	CASHARGGNQPQHF	TGTGCCAGCCATGCCAGGGGCGGCAATCAGCCCCAGCATTTT
.	.	TRBV19	TRBJ1-2	10	CASRREGYTF	TGTGCCAGTAGGAGGGAGGGCTACACCTTC
.	.	TRBV19	TRBJ2-5	11	CASSLQETQYF	TGTGCCAGTAGCTTACAAGAGACCCAGTACTTC
few	.	TRBV19	TRBJ2-2	16	CASSMYGGLNTGELFF	TGTGCCAGTAGTATGTATGGGGGGTTGAACACCGGGGAGCTGTTTTTT
.	.	TRBV30	TRBJ2-1	14	CAWSGERSYNEQFF	TGTGCCTGGAGTGGTGAGAGGTCCTACAATGAGCAGTTCTTC
.	TRBD1	TRBV7-3	TRBJ2-2	15	CASSSRTGWTGELFF	TGTGCCAGCAGCTCCCGGACAGGGTGGACCGGGGAGCTGTTTTTT
.	.	TRBV12-3/TRBV12-4	TRBJ1-2	13	CASSFPGYYGYTF	TGTGCCAGCAGTTTTCCAGGGTACTACGGCTACACCTTC
.	TRBD1	TRBV9	TRBJ2-3	16	CASSLIPGTGTDTQYF	TGTGCCAGCAGCTTAATACCCGGGACAGGGACAGATACGCAGTATTTT
.	.	TRBV7-8	TRBJ1-3	16	CASSLRVVGVGNTIYF	TGTGCCAGCAGCTTAAGGGTTGTGGGAGTGGGAAACACCATATATTTT
.	.	TRBV21-1	TRBJ1-2	18	CASSRGRGEFPRNYGYTF	TGTGCCAGCAGCAGGGGTCGGGGGGAATTCCCCAGAAACTATGGCTACACCTTC
.	.	TRBV27	TRBJ2-7	15	CASSIRQVSGYEQYF	TGTGCCAGCAGTATTAGACAGGTTTCGGGATACGAGCAGTACTTC
.	.	TRBV11-2	TRBJ2-3	16	CASSLGASASTDTQYF	TGTGCCAGCAGCTTAGGGGCTAGCGCTAGCACAGATACGCAGTATTTT
.	TRBD2	TRBV5-1	TRBJ2-1	15	CASSLEGTNYNEQFF	TGCGCCAGCAGCTTGGAAGGGACTAACTACAATGAGCAGTTCTTC
once	TRBD2	TRBV7-2	TRBJ2-1	15	CASSLTGGNYNEQFF	TGTGCCAGCAGCTTAACCGGGGGGAATTACAATGAGCAGTTCTTC
.	.	TRBV6-1	TRBJ2-6	15	CASSERSSGANVLTF	TGTGCCAGCAGTGAACGGAGCTCTGGGGCCAACGTCCTGACTTTC
.	TRBD2	TRBV3-1/TRBV3-2	TRBJ2-4	14	CASSQVDRGDIQYF	TGTGCCAGCAGCCAGGTGGATCGGGGGGACATTCAGTACTTC
.	TRBD1	TRBV6-5	TRBJ1-3	15	CASRTGDYSGNTIYF	TGTGCCAGCAGGACAGGGGACTACTCTGGAAACACCATATATTTT
.	TRBD2	TRBV10-1	TRBJ2-7	15	CASSESGTSGLEQYF	TGCGCCAGCAGTGAGTCTGGGACTAGCGGCCTCGAGCAGTACTTC